This is a list of T cell receptor beta chains from one sample in a study of beta chain features in type 1 diabetes. TCRdb's table, derived via immunoSEQ multiplex PCR, lists solely in-frame clones and lacks some. The sample lists 620,000 or so clones, 15% occurring once. Sequences were obtained from naive CD4+ T cells from blood. Receptor source: a man aged 18 to 30 in good health. CDR3s include the opening cysteine and the closing phenylalanine or tryptophan. D genes are given only for firm matches. Clone size is stated in some rows and not others, as once, few, many or a class when expanded.

D: NA
size: few
J: TRBJ2-1
V: TRBV12-1
CDR3: CASSFRTPFYNEQFF
DNA: TGTGCCAGCAGCTTCCGCACCCCTTTCTACAATGAGCAGTTCTTC

D: TRBD1
size: few
J: TRBJ2-1
V: TRBV12-5
CDR3: CASGLVLTGQGSSSYNEQFF
DNA: TGTGCTAGTGGTTTGGTACTGACAGGACAGGGGTCGAGCTCCTACAATGAGCAGTTCTTC

D: NA
size: NA
J: TRBJ2-1
V: TRBV10-3
CDR3: CAIEGGANRNEQFF
DNA: TGTGCCATCGAAGGGGGGGCCAATCGCAATGAGCAGTTCTTC

D: TRBD1
size: few
J: TRBJ2-7
V: TRBV7-2
CDR3: CASSPKTGGPYEQYF
DNA: TGTGCCAGCAGCCCCAAGACAGGGGGACCTTACGAGCAGTACTTC

D: NA
size: NA
J: TRBJ1-5
V: TRBV29-1
CDR3: CSVKGGGGNQPQHF
DNA: TGCAGCGTTAAAGGAGGAGGCGGCAATCAGCCCCAGCATTTT

D: TRBD2
size: few
J: TRBJ2-1
V: TRBV4-3
CDR3: CASSPHLAGSSYNEQFF
DNA: TGCGCCAGCAGTCCGCACCTAGCGGGGAGCTCCTACAATGAGCAGTTCTTC

D: TRBD2
size: few
J: TRBJ2-7
V: TRBV10-3
CDR3: CAISDASGSNEQYF
DNA: TGTGCCATCAGTGATGCTAGCGGGAGCAACGAGCAGTACTTC

D: NA
size: NA
J: TRBJ2-4
V: TRBV7-2
CDR3: CASSLGQVRAGLVIQYF
DNA: TGTGCCAGCAGCTTGGGTCAGGTCAGGGCCGGTTTAGTCATTCAGTACTTC

D: NA
size: few
J: TRBJ2-4
V: TRBV20-1
CDR3: CSASFATSQYF
DNA: TGCAGTGCTAGTTTCGCAACCAGTCAGTACTTC

D: NA
size: NA
J: TRBJ2-6
V: TRBV11-1
CDR3: CASSPPYRQASGANVLTF
DNA: TGTGCCAGCAGCCCCCCTTATCGGCAGGCCTCTGGGGCCAACGTCCTGACTTTC

D: NA
size: NA
J: TRBJ1-1
V: TRBV7-6
CDR3: CASSQMGNTEAFF
DNA: TGTGCCAGCAGCCAGATGGGGAACACTGAAGCTTTCTTT

D: NA
size: few
J: TRBJ2-1
V: TRBV7-2
CDR3: CASSLEPGSSYNEQFF
DNA: TGTGCCAGCAGCTTAGAACCAGGAAGCTCCTACAATGAGCAGTTCTTC

D: TRBD1
size: few
J: TRBJ1-2
V: TRBV9
CDR3: CASSPTAGQGPSNYGYTF
DNA: TGTGCCAGCAGCCCTACCGCCGGACAGGGGCCCTCCAACTATGGCTACACCTTC

D: TRBD1
size: few
J: TRBJ1-4
V: TRBV6-5
CDR3: CASSYSFQGVEKLFF
DNA: TGTGCCAGCAGTTACTCGTTCCAGGGGGTTGAAAAACTGTTTTTT

D: TRBD1
size: few
J: TRBJ2-3
V: TRBV7-2
CDR3: CASSPRPGQGGDTQYF
DNA: TGTGCCAGCAGCCCAAGACCGGGACAGGGTGGGGATACGCAGTATTTT

D: NA
size: NA
J: TRBJ2-5
V: TRBV18
CDR3: CASSATQKETQYF
DNA: TGTGCCAGCTCCGCCACCCAGAAAGAGACCCAGTACTTC

D: NA
size: NA
J: TRBJ2-7
V: TRBV14
CDR3: CASSPSSYEQYF
DNA: TGTGCCAGCAGCCCGAGCTCCTACGAGCAGTACTTC

D: NA
size: NA
J: TRBJ1-1
V: TRBV25-1
CDR3: CASSESHLNTEAFF
DNA: TGTGCCAGCAGTGAATCCCACCTTAACACTGAAGCTTTCTTT

D: NA
size: NA
J: TRBJ1-5
V: TRBV19
CDR3: CASSPRPRWDSNQPQHF
DNA: TGTGCCAGTAGTCCCCGCCCGAGATGGGATAGCAATCAGCCCCAGCATTTT

D: TRBD1
size: few
J: TRBJ2-7
V: TRBV18
CDR3: CASSPRTGTGAYEQYF
DNA: TGTGCCAGCTCACCAAGAACCGGGACAGGGGCTTACGAGCAGTACTTC

D: NA
size: NA
J: TRBJ2-5
V: TRBV27
CDR3: CASSSRRPRETQYF
DNA: TGTGCCAGCAGTTCCCGCCGCCCCCGGGAGACCCAGTACTTC

D: TRBD2
size: few
J: TRBJ2-1
V: TRBV4-2
CDR3: CASSSSGVPYNEQFF
DNA: TGTGCCAGCAGCTCTAGCGGGGTACCCTACAATGAGCAGTTCTTC

D: TRBD1
size: NA
J: TRBJ1-2
V: TRBV7-9
CDR3: CASSPAGGGYGYTF
DNA: TGTGCCAGCAGCCCGGCAGGGGGTGGCTATGGCTACACCTTC